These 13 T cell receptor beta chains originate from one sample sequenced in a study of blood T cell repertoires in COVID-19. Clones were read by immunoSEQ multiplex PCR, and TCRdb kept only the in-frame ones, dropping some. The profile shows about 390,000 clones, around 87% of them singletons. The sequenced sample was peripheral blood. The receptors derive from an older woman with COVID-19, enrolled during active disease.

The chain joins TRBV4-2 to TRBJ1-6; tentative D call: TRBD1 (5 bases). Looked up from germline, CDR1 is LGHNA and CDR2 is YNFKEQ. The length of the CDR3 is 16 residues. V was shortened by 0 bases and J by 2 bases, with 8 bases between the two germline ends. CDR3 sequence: CASSQDPRAYNSPLHF. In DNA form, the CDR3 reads TGTGCCAGCAGCCAAGATCCCAGGGCCTATAATTCACCCCTCCACTTT.

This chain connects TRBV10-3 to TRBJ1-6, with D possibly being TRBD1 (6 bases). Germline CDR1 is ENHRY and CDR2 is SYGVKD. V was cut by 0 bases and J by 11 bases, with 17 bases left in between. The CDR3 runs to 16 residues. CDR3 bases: TGTGCCATCAGTGAGTCGTGGGGGCTTGTATCTACACCCCTCCACTTT. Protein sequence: CAISESWGLVSTPLHF.

The CDR3 nucleotides are TGTGCCAGCAGTTTAGGCAGGAACACTGAAGCTTTCTTT. Its translation is CASSLGRNTEAFF. The chain recombines TRBV27 with TRBJ1-1; D gene uncertain. Germline CDR1 is MNHEY and CDR2 is SMNVEV (reference sequence). The CDR3 is made up of 13 amino acids. Trimming shortened V by 2 bases and J by 1 base, and 5 bases separated the two germline ends.

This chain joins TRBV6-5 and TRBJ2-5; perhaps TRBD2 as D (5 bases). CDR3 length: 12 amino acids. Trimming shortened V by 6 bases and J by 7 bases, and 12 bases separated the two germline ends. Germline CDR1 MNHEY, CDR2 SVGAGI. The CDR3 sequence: CASSGVVGTQYF. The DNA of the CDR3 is TGTGCCAGCAGCGGGGTCGTGGGGACCCAGTACTTC.

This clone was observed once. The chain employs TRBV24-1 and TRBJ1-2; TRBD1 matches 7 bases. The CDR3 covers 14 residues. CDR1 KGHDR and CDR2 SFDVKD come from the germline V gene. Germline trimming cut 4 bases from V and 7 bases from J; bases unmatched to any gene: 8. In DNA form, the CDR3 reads TGTGCCACCAGTGACACTGACAGGGTTGGTGGCTACACCTTC. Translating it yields CATSDTDRVGGYTF.

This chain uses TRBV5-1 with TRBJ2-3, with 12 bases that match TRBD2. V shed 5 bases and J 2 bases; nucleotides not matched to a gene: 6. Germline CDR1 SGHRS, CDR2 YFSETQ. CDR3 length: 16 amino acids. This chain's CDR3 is CASSSLAGGSTDTQYF. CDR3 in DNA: TGCGCCAGCAGTTCACTAGCGGGGGGATCCACAGATACGCAGTATTTT.

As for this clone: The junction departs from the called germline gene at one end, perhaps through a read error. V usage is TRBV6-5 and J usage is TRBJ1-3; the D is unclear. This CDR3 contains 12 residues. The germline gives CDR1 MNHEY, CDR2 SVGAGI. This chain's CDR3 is CASSYSNQAVDF. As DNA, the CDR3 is TGTGCCAGCAGTTACTCGAATCAGGCCGTCGATTTT.

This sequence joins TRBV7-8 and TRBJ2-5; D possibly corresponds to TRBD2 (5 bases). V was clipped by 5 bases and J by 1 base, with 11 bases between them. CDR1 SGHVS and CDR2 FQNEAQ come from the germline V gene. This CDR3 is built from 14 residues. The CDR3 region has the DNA TGTGCCAGCAGCCCTAGAGAGGGCCAAGAGACCCAGTACTTC. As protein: CASSPREGQETQYF.

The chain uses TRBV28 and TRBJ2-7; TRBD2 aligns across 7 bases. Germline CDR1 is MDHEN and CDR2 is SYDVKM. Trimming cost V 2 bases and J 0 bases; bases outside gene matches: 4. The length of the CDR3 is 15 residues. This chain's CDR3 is CASSLLAASSYEQYF. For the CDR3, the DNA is TGTGCCAGCAGTTTACTAGCGGCCAGCTCCTACGAGCAGTACTTC.

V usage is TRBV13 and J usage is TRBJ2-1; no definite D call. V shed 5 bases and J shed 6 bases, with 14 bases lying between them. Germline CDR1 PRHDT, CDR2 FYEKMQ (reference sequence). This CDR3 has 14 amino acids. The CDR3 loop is CASSEGLRGNEQFF. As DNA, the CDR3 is TGTGCCAGCAGCGAAGGATTGCGAGGCAATGAGCAGTTCTTC.

DNA of the CDR3: TGTGCCAGCAGTTTAGTGTACTCCCGAGGCTATGGCTACACCTTC. Its protein product is CASSLVYSRGYGYTF. The chain joins TRBV28 to TRBJ1-2; D gene uncertain. V dropped 2 bases and J dropped 4 bases, with 14 bases sitting between them. Germline V gene data show CDR1 as MDHEN and CDR2 as SYDVKM. The CDR3 is 15 residues long.

The CDR3 here is CAIDELAGFRDTQYF. CDR3 in DNA: TGTGCCATTGACGAGCTAGCGGGGTTTAGAGATACGCAGTATTTT. V is TRBV10-3 and J is TRBJ2-3, with TRBD2 matching 9 bases. Germline assignment: CDR1 ENHRY and CDR2 SYGVKD. The CDR3 runs to 15 residues. Germline trimming cut 9 bases from V and 5 bases from J; bases unmatched to any gene: 12.

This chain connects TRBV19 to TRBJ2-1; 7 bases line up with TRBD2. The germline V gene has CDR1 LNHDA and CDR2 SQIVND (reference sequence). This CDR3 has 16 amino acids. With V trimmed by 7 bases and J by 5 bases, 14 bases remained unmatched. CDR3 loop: CASNPLGRGVNNEQFF. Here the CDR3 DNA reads TGTGCCAGTAACCCGCTAGGACGGGGGGTCAACAATGAGCAGTTCTTC.